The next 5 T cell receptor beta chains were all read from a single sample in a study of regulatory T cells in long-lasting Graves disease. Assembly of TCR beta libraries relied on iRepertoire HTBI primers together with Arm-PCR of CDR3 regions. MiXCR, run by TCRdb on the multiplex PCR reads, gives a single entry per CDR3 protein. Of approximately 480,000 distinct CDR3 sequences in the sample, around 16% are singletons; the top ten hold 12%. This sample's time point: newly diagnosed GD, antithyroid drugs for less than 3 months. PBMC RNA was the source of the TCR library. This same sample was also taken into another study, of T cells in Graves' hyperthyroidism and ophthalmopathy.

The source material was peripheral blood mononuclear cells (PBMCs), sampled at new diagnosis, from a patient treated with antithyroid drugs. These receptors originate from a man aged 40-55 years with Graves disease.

The CDR3 loop is CATSPTGTTEHRELFF. The CDR3 DNA is TGTGCCACCAGTCCAACCGGGACTACCGAGCATCGGGAGCTGTTTTTT. V gene TRBV24-1 combines with J gene TRBJ2-2; TRBD2 matches 7 bases. The V gene end was trimmed by 6 bases and the J gene end by 9 bases; junction bases not matched to a gene: 15. Germline CDR1 and CDR2: KGHDR and SFDVKD. The CDR3 has 16 residues.

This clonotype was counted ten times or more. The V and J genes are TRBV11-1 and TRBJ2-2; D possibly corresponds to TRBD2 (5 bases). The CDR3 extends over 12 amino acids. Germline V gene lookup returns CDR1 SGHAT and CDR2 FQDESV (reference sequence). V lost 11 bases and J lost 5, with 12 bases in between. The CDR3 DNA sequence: TGTGCCTCGACTAAGGAGACCGGGGAGCTGTTTTTT. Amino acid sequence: CASTKETGELFF.

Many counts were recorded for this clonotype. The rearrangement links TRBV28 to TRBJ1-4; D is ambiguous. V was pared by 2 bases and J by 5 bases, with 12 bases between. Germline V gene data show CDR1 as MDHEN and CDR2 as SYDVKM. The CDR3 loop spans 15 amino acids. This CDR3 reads CASSLVVPENEKLFF. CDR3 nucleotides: TGTGCCAGCAGTTTAGTCGTACCGGAAAATGAAAAACTGTTTTTT.

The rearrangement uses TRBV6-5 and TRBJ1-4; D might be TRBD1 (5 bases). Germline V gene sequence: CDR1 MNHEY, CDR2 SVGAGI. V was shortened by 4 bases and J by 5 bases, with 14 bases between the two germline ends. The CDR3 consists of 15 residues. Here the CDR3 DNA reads TGTGCCAGCAGTTTCCTACCGGGACCAAATGAAAAACTGTTTTTT. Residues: CASSFLPGPNEKLFF.

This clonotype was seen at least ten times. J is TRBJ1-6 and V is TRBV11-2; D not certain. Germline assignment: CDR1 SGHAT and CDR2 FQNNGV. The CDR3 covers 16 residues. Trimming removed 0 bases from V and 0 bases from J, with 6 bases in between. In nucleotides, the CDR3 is TGTGCCAGCAGCTTAGATGCGGACTCCTATAATTCACCCCTCCACTTT. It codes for CASSLDADSYNSPLHF.